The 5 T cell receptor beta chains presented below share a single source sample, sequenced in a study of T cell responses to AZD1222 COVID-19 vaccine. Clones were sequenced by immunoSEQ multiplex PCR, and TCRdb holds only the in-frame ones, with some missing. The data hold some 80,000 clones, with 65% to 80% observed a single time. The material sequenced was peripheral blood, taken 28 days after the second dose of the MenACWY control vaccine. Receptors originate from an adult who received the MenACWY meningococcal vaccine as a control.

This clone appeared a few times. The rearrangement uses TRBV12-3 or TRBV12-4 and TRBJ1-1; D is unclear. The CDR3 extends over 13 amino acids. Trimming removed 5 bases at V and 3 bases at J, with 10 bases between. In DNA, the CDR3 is TGTGCCAGCAGTCCCACGCGACACACTGAAGCTTTCTTT. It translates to CASSPTRHTEAFF.

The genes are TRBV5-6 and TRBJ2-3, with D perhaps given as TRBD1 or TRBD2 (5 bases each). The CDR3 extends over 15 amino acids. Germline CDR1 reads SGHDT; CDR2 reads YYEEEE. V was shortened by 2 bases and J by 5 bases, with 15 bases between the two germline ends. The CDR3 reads CASSFVRGREDTQYF. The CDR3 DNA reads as TGTGCCAGCAGCTTTGTCCGGGGACGGGAAGATACGCAGTATTTT.

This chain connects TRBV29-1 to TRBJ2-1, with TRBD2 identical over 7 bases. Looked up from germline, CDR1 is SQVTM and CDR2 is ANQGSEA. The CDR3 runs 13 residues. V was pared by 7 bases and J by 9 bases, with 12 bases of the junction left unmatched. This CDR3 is CSAPLAVGGEQFF. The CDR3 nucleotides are TGCAGCGCCCCCCTAGCGGTGGGGGGTGAGCAGTTCTTC.

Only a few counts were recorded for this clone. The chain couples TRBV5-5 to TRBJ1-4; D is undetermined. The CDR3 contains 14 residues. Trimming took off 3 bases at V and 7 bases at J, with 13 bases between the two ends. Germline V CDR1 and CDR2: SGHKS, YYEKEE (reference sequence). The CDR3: CASSWATVGEKLFF. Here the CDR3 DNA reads TGTGCCAGCAGCTGGGCCACAGTTGGTGAAAAACTGTTTTTT.

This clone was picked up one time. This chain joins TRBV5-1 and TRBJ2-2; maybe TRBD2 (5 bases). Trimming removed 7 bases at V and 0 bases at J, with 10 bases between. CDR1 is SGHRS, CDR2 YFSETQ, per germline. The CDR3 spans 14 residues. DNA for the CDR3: TGCGCCAGCGGAGAGGGTTCGAACACCGGGGAGCTGTTTTTT. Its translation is CASGEGSNTGELFF.